A single sample is the source of the 10 T cell receptor beta chains below, sequenced in a study of radiotherapy plus CTLA-4 blockade in lung cancer. Sequenced by immunoSEQ multiplex PCR; TCRdb stores in-frame clones only, minus some. Found here are around 26,000 clones, 71% of them singletons; the top ten hold more than 3%. This sample comprised peripheral blood, obtained from a patient treated with radiotherapy plus ipilimumab. The receptors originated from a human donor with non-small cell lung cancer whose response to radiotherapy plus ipilimumab could not be evaluated.

The V gene is TRBV5-1, the J gene TRBJ2-3, with TRBD2 as a possible D gene (6 bases). V shed 0 bases and J shed 2 bases, with 22 bases lying between them. This CDR3 region has 19 residues. Per germline, CDR1 SGHRS and CDR2 YFSETQ. The CDR3 sequence is CASSLGQLYQGLLTDTQYF. In DNA, the CDR3 is TGCGCCAGCAGCTTGGGACAGCTCTACCAGGGACTTCTCACAGATACGCAGTATTTT.

This clone was counted only a few times. This chain joins TRBV5-1 and TRBJ1-1; 11 nucleotides agree with TRBD1. The CDR3 contains 15 residues. J gave up 3 bases and V 3 bases, and 4 bases lay outside the gene matches. Germline loops: CDR1 SGHRS, CDR2 YFSETQ. CDR3 bases: TGCGCCAGCAGCTCGGGACAGGGGGTGCACACTGAAGCTTTCTTT. It encodes CASSSGQGVHTEAFF.

The rearrangement links TRBV6-1 to TRBJ2-3, with 7 bases aligning to TRBD2. CDR3 length: 15 amino acids. J lost 6 bases, V lost 2 bases, and 8 bases had no gene match. Germline-derived CDR1 and CDR2 are MNHNS and SASEGT. CDR3 in DNA: TGTGCCAGCAGTGAATTGGCGGGAGTGCGTGATACGCAGTATTTT. Its translation is CASSELAGVRDTQYF.

This rearrangement joins TRBV27 to TRBJ2-7, with 9 bases lining up with TRBD1. CDR1 is MNHEY, CDR2 SMNVEV, per germline (reference sequence). This CDR3 is built from 14 residues. V shed 7 bases and J 5 bases; nucleotides not matched to a gene: 9. Here the CDR3 DNA reads TGTGCCAGCATGGCTTGGACAGGGGCCCACGAGCAGTACTTC. Translating gives CASMAWTGAHEQYF.

This clone was observed once. The J gene is TRBJ1-1, the V gene TRBV7-9; D is undetermined. The CDR3 is 14 amino acids. V was pared by 5 bases and J by 1 base, with 11 bases between. From germline, CDR1 is SEHNR and CDR2 FQNEAQ (reference sequence). The CDR3 nucleotides read TGTGCCAGCAGCGCAGAACCAAAGAACACTGAAGCTTTCTTT. This translates into CASSAEPKNTEAFF. The complete variable domain, with remaining parts taken from reference TRBV7-9 and TRBJ1-1, reads DTGVSQNPRHKITKRGQNVTFRCDPISEHNRLYWYRQTLGQGPEFLTYFQNEAQLEKSRLLSDRFSAERPKGSFSTLEIQRTEQGDSAMYLCASSAEPKNTEAFFGQGTRLTVV.

The rearrangement joins TRBV6-4 to TRBJ1-2, with 7 bases fitting TRBD1. The junction had 5 bases not matched to a gene; V was cut back by 5 bases and J by 5 bases. The germline V gene encodes CDR1 MRHNA and CDR2 SNTAGT. This CDR3 region has 13 residues. Here the CDR3 reads CASSPQGSYGYTF. CDR3 in DNA: TGTGCCAGCAGTCCACAGGGGTCGTATGGCTACACCTTC.

The chain joins TRBV2 to TRBJ1-2; 7 positions agree with TRBD1. Germline loops: CDR1 SNHLY, CDR2 FYNNEI. The V and J ends lost 4 bases and 4 bases, in that order; junction bases with no gene match: 6. This CDR3 is built from 14 residues. As DNA, the CDR3 is TGTGCCAGCAGTGGACAGGGCCAGGGCTATGGCTACACCTTC. Its translation: CASSGQGQGYGYTF.

The chain employs TRBV4-3 and TRBJ2-3, with D possibly matching TRBD2 (7 bases). Trimming cost V 3 bases and J 1 base, with 17 bases left between them. Germline assignment: CDR1 LGHNA and CDR2 YSLEER. CDR3 length: 17 amino acids. CDR3 sequence: CASSHSYGGAGTDTQYF. In DNA form, the CDR3 reads TGCGCCAGCAGCCATAGTTATGGGGGGGCTGGCACAGATACGCAGTATTTT.

The chain is built from TRBV5-4 and TRBJ2-2; 8 bases are shared with TRBD2. Germline loops: CDR1 SGHNT, CDR2 YYREEE (reference sequence). The CDR3 length is 15 residues. V was pared by 2 bases and J by 4 bases, with 4 bases of the junction left unmatched. The CDR3 bases are TGTGCCAGCAGCTTTAGGACTAGCTCCACCGGGGAGCTGTTTTTT. Translating it yields CASSFRTSSTGELFF.

The rearrangement uses TRBV6-1 and TRBJ2-4; 9 bases are a match to TRBD2. CDR1 and CDR2 from the germline V gene are MNHNS and SASEGT. V gave up 6 bases and J gave up 8 bases; unmatched junction bases: 8. The CDR3 spans 14 residues. CDR3 amino acids: CASRFSGSEYIQYF. CDR3 nucleotide sequence: TGTGCCAGCAGATTTAGCGGGAGCGAGTACATTCAGTACTTC.